Listed here are 18 T cell receptor beta chains from one sample, sequenced in a study of Tregs in tolerant kidney transplant recipients. This table comes from immunoSEQ multiplex PCR, and its TCRdb copy is limited to in-frame clones, with some not included. The sample includes tens of thousands of clones, approximately 98% of them seen just once. The sample was CD4+ T cells from blood, taken before the transplant. The receptor source for this set is a human donor who received a combined kidney and bone marrow transplant.

This chain uses TRBV7-2 with TRBJ2-7; 15 nucleotides line up with TRBD2. This CDR3 is built from 15 residues. V lost 5 bases, J lost 8 bases, and 7 bases stayed unmatched. In germline, CDR1 is SGHTA, CDR2 FQGNSA. The CDR3 loop is CASSGRGLAGGQQYF. CDR3 bases: TGTGCCAGCAGCGGCAGGGGACTAGCGGGAGGACAGCAGTACTTC.

V and J are TRBV10-3 and TRBJ2-2; TRBD2 agrees at 8 bases. This CDR3 has 16 amino acids. Germline V CDR1 and CDR2: ENHRY, SYGVKD. V gave up 3 bases and J gave up 1 base; unmatched junction bases: 4. The CDR3 region has the DNA TGTGCCATCAGTGATAGGCGGGAGGTGAACACCGGGGAGCTGTTTTTT. As protein: CAISDRREVNTGELFF.

The rearrangement links TRBV5-1 to TRBJ2-1, with 8 nucleotides matching TRBD2. This CDR3 is built from 18 residues. V gave up 4 bases and J gave up 0 bases; unmatched junction bases: 12. Germline loops: CDR1 SGHRS, CDR2 YFSETQ. The CDR3 DNA is TGCGCCAGCAGCCAGGCGCTAGCGGGCAAAAGCTCCTACAATGAGCAGTTCTTC. Translation gives CASSQALAGKSSYNEQFF.

The gene calls are TRBV28 and TRBJ1-2; 7 bases line up with TRBD1. This CDR3 is built from 15 residues. The ends lost 4 bases at V and 1 base at J; junction bases unmatched: 6. In germline, CDR1 is MDHEN, CDR2 SYDVKM. The DNA of the CDR3 is TGTGCCAGCAGTTGGTTGACAGGGAGTAACTATGGCTACACCTTC. Its translation: CASSWLTGSNYGYTF.

The chain recombines TRBV7-3 with TRBJ2-3, with 16 bases lining up with TRBD2. Germline CDR1 is SGHTA and CDR2 is FQGTGA. The V gene end was trimmed by 5 bases and the J gene end by 0 bases; junction bases not matched to a gene: 8. The CDR3 sequence is 19 residues long. CDR3 sequence reads: CASSPVGTSGRASTDTQYF. The DNA of the CDR3 is TGTGCCAGCAGCCCGGTGGGGACTAGCGGGAGGGCTAGCACAGATACGCAGTATTTT.

J is TRBJ2-1 and V is TRBV27, with TRBD2 matching over 10 bases. This CDR3 contains 15 residues. Germline assignment: CDR1 MNHEY and CDR2 SMNVEV (reference sequence). After removal of 5 bases from V and 5 bases from J, the junction contained 6 bases not matched to a gene. The CDR3 here is CASSRRTSGNNEQFF. As DNA, the CDR3 is TGTGCCAGCAGTCGCCGGACTAGCGGCAACAATGAGCAGTTCTTC.

CDR3: CASSTGTSGVTDTQYF. CDR3 nucleotide sequence: TGTGCCAGCAGCACCGGGACTAGCGGGGTCACAGATACGCAGTATTTT. The J gene is TRBJ2-3, the V gene TRBV28; 13 bases agree with TRBD2. The CDR3 is 16 amino acids. With V trimmed by 6 bases and J by 2 bases, 5 bases remained unmatched. Germline CDR1 and CDR2: MDHEN and SYDVKM.

This chain connects TRBV4-1 to TRBJ2-2; 8 nucleotides agree with TRBD1. Germline CDR1 and CDR2: MGHRA and YSYEKL. Trimming removed 1 base from V and 1 base from J; junction bases left unmatched: 5. This CDR3 contains 17 residues. The CDR3 sequence: CASSQVGQAGNTGELFF. CDR3 nucleotide sequence: TGCGCCAGCAGCCAAGTGGGACAGGCGGGGAACACCGGGGAGCTGTTTTTT.

The chain has TRBV6-5 and TRBJ1-2; 7 bases fit TRBD1. CDR1 is MNHEY and CDR2 is SVGAGI in the germline V gene. CDR3 length equals 14 residues. Germline trimming cut 5 bases from V and 5 bases from J; bases unmatched to any gene: 8. CDR3 sequence: CASSPGDRRYGYTF. CDR3 sequence (DNA): TGTGCCAGCAGTCCGGGGGACAGAAGGTATGGCTACACCTTC.

This chain connects TRBV21-1 to TRBJ1-1; TRBD1 is the table's D call and was not checked against the DNA. TRBV21-1 is deemed a pseudogene. The CDR3 spans 15 residues. CDR3 nucleotides: TGTGCCAGCAGCGTGTCAGGGACAGTTAACACTGAAGCTTTCTTT. Translating gives CASSVSGTVNTEAFF.

About this clone: The germline gene is not matched at one end of the junction; a read error may be the cause. CDR3 nucleotides: TGCAGTGCTAGAGATCCCCCGTTT. Protein: CSARDPPF. The chain joins TRBV20-1 to TRBJ1-1, with D unresolved. Germline-derived CDR1 and CDR2 are DFQATT and SNEGSKA (reference sequence). The CDR3 runs to 8 residues.

The chain joins TRBV5-1 to TRBJ2-1; 7 bases match TRBD1. V lost 6 bases, J lost 6 bases, and 6 bases stayed unmatched. This CDR3 is 13 amino acids long. CDR1 is SGHRS, CDR2 YFSETQ, per germline. The CDR3 loop is CASKETGSNEQFF. CDR3 sequence (DNA): TGCGCCAGCAAGGAGACAGGGTCCAATGAGCAGTTCTTC.

The gene calls are TRBV7-8 and TRBJ2-5; 7 positions agree with TRBD1. V gave up 5 bases and J gave up 2 bases; unmatched junction bases: 8. This CDR3 spans 15 amino acids. Germline V gene lookup returns CDR1 SGHVS and CDR2 FQNEAQ. DNA for the CDR3: TGTGCCAGCAGCATCACCGGGACAGAGCAAGAGACCCAGTACTTC. This encodes CASSITGTEQETQYF. Filled out from reference TRBV7-8 and TRBJ2-5, the complete variable domain reads GAGVSQSPRYKVAKRGQDVALRCDPISGHVSLFWYQQALGQGPEFLTYFQNEAQLDKSGLPSDRFFAERPEGSVSTLKIQRTQQEDSAVYLCASSITGTEQETQYFGPGTRLLVL.

The CDR3 nucleotides read TGTGCCAGCAGTTACTCGGCAGGGAACACTGAAGCTTTCTTT. It translates to CASSYSAGNTEAFF. The gene calls are TRBV6-5 and TRBJ1-1; D not resolved. The CDR3 has 14 amino acids. The ends were cut back, 0 bases at V and 1 base at J, with 6 bases in the middle. The germline gives CDR1 MNHEY, CDR2 SVGAGI.

This sequence joins TRBV2 and TRBJ2-1; 10 bases are a match to TRBD1. The CDR3 extends over 15 amino acids. The J segment lost 3 bases and the V segment lost 4 bases, leaving 3 bases of the junction unmatched. Germline CDR1 reads SNHLY; CDR2 reads FYNNEI. The DNA of the CDR3 is TGTGCCAGCAGTGCGACAGGGGGCAACTACAATGAGCAGTTCTTC. Translation: CASSATGGNYNEQFF. The variable domain in full, completed from reference TRBV2 and TRBJ2-1, reads EPEVTQTPSHQVTQMGQEVILRCVPISNHLYFYWYRQILGQKVEFLVSFYNNEISEKSEIFDDQFSVERPDGSNFTLKIRSTKLEDSAMYFCASSATGGNYNEQFFGPGTRLTVL.

The CDR3 bases are TGTGCCATCAGACCCTCCCGGGACAGGGGTAGTGGGGAGCTGTTTTTT. Amino acids: CAIRPSRDRGSGELFF. The chain recombines TRBV10-3 with TRBJ2-2, with 10 bases identical to TRBD1. Germline CDR1 reads ENHRY; CDR2 reads SYGVKD. The trim removed 6 bases at V and 8 bases at J, leaving 12 bases unmatched. The CDR3 loop spans 16 amino acids.

This rearrangement joins TRBV28 to TRBJ1-5; 7 bases match TRBD1. The J segment lost 5 bases and the V segment lost 2 bases, leaving 3 bases of the junction unmatched. Germline CDR1 is MDHEN and CDR2 is SYDVKM. The CDR3 consists of 14 residues. CDR3 sequence (DNA): TGTGCCAGCAGTTTAACCCAGGGGGATCAGCCCCAGCATTTT. Its translation: CASSLTQGDQPQHF. Supplemented by reference TRBV28 and TRBJ1-5, the full variable domain reads DVKVTQSSRYLVKRTGEKVFLECVQDMDHENMFWYRQDPGLGLRLIYFSYDVKMKEKGDIPEGYSVSREKKERFSLILESASTNQTSMYLCASSLTQGDQPQHFGDGTRLSIL.

This clone is a singleton in its sample. This rearrangement joins TRBV5-6 to TRBJ2-2, with TRBD2 identical over 12 bases. Per germline, CDR1 SGHDT and CDR2 YYEEEE. Trimming removed 4 bases from V and 8 bases from J; junction bases left unmatched: 6. This CDR3 contains 15 residues. The CDR3 DNA follows: TGTGCCAGCAGCCGACTAGCGGGAGTGTCGGGGGAGCTGTTTTTT. It specifies CASSRLAGVSGELFF. The variable domain in full, completed from reference TRBV5-6 and TRBJ2-2, reads DAGVTQSPTHLIKTRGQQVTLRCSPKSGHDTVSWYQQALGQGPQFIFQYYEEEERQRGNFPDRFSGHQFPNYSSELNVNALLLGDSALYLCASSRLAGVSGELFFGEGSRLTVL.